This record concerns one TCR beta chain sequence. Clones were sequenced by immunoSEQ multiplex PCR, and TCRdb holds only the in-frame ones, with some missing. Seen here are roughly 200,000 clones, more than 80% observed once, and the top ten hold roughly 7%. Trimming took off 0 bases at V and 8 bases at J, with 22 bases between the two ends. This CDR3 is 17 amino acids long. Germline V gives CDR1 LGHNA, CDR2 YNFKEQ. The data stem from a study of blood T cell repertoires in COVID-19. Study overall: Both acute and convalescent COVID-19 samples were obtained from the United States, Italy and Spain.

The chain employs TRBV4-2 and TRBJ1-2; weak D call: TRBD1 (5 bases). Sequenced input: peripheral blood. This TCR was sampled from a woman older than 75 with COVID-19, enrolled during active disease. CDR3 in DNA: TGTGCCAGCAGCCAAGATCTTGGGTCGCAGGGCCTTAGGGGCTACACCTTC. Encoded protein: CASSQDLGSQGLRGYTF.